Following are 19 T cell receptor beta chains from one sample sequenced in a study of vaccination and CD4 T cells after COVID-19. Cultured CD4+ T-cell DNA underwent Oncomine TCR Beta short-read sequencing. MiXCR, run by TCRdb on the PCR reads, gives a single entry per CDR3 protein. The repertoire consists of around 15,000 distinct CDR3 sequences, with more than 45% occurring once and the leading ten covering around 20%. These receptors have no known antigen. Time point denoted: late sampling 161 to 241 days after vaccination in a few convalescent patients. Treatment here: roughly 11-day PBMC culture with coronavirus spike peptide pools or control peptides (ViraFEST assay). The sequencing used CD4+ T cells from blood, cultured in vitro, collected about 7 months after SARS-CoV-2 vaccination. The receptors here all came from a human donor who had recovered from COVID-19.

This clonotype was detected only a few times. Here the CDR3 reads CASSWVGQGADGYTF. The DNA of the CDR3 is TGTGCCAGCAGTTGGGTCGGACAGGGGGCTGATGGCTACACCTTC. The chain is built from TRBV6-5 and TRBJ1-2; the match to TRBD1 covers 11 bases. Germline trimming cut 4 bases from V and 6 bases from J; bases unmatched to any gene: 7. This CDR3 has 15 amino acids. Germline V lookup: CDR1 MNHEY, CDR2 SVGAGI.

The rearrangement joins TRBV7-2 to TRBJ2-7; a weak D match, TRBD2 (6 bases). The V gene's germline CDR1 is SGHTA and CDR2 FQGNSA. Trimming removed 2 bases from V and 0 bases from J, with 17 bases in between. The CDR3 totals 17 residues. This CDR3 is CASSLSIAGGPSYEQYF. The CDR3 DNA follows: TGTGCCAGCAGCTTAAGTATTGCCGGGGGACCCTCCTACGAGCAGTACTTC.

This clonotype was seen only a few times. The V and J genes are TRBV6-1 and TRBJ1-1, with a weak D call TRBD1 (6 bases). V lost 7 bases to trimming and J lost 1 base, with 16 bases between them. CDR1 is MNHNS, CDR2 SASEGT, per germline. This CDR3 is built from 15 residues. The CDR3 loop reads CASIGRQEGNTEAFF. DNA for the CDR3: TGTGCCAGCATAGGTCGACAGGAAGGGAACACTGAAGCTTTCTTT.

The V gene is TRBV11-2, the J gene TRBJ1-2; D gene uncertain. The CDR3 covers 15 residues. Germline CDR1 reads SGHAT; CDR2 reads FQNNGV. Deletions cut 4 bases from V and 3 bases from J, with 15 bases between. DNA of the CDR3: TGTGCCAGCAGCTCCCCCAGGACGACCTACTATGGCTACACCTTC. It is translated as CASSSPRTTYYGYTF.

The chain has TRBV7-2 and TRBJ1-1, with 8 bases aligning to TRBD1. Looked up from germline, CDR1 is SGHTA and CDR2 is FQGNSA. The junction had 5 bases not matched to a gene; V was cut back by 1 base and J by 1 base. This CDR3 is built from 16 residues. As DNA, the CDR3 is TGTGCCAGCAGCTTAGTAGGGACAGGTTCGAACACTGAAGCTTTCTTT. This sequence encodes CASSLVGTGSNTEAFF.

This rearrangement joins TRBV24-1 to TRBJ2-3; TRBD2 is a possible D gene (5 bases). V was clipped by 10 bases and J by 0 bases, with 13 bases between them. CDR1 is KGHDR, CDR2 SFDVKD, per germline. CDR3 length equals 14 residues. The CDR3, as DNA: TGTGCCACTCAAACTAGAGAAAGCACAGATACGCAGTATTTT. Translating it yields CATQTRESTDTQYF.

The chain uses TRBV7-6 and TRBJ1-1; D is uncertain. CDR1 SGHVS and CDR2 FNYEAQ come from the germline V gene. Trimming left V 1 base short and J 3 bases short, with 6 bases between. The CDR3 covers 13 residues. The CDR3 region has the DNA TGTGCCAGCAGCTTAGGGAGCTACACTGAAGCTTTCTTT. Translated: CASSLGSYTEAFF. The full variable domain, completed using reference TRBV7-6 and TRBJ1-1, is GAGVSQSPRYKVTKRGQDVALRCDPISGHVSLYWYRQALGQGPEFLTYFNYEAQQDKSGLPNDRFSAERPEGSISTLTIQRTEQRDSAMYRCASSLGSYTEAFFGQGTRLTVV.

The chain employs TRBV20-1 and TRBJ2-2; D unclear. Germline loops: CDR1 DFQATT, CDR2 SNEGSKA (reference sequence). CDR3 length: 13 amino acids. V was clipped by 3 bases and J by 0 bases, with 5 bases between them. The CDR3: CSASDPNTGELFF. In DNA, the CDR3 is TGCAGTGCTAGTGACCCGAACACCGGGGAGCTGTTTTTT.

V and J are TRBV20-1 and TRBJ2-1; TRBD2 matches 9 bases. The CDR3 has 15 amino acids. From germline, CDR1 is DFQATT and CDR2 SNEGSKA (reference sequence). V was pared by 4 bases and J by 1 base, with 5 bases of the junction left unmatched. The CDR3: CSATRAGGSYNEQFF. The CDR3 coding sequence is TGCAGTGCTACGCGGGCGGGGGGGTCCTACAATGAGCAGTTCTTC.

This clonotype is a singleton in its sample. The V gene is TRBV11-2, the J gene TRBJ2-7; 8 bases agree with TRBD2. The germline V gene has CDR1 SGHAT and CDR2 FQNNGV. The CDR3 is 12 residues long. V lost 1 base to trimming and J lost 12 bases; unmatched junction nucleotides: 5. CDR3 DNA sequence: TGTGCCAGCAGCTTAGGTCTAGCGGGTCTGTACTTC. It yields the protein CASSLGLAGLYF. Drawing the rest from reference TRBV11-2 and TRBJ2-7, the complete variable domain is EAGVAQSPRYKIIEKRQSVAFWCNPISGHATLYWYQQILGQGPKLLIQFQNNGVVDDSQLPKDRFSAERLKGVDSTLKIQPAKLEDSAVYLCASSLGLAGLYFGPGTRLTVT.

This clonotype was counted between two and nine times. The CDR3 DNA reads TGTGCCAGCAGTGAAGGACTAGCGAACACCGGGGAGCTGTTTTTT. Translation gives CASSEGLANTGELFF. The chain employs TRBV2 and TRBJ2-2; D may be TRBD2 (6 bases). The V gene's germline CDR1 is SNHLY and CDR2 FYNNEI. This CDR3 spans 15 amino acids. Trimming removed 1 base at V and 0 bases at J, with 6 bases between.

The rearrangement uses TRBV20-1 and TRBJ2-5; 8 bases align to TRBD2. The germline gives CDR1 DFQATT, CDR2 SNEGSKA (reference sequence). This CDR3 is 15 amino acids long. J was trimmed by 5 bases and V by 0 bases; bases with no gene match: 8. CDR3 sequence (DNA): TGCAGTGCTAGAGAAAGCGGGGGTAGTTCGGAGACCCAGTACTTC. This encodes CSARESGGSSETQYF.

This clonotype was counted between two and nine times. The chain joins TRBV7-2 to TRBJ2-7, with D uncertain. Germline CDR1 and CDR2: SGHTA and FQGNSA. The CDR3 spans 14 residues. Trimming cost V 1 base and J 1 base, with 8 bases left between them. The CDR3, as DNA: TGTGCCAGCAGCTTAGGATCCGCATCCTACGAGCAGTACTTC. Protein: CASSLGSASYEQYF.

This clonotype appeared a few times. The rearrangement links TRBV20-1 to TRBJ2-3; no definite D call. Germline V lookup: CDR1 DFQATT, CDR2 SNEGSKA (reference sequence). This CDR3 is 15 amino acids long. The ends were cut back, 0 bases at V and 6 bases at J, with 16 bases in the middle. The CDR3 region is CSARDSTRAGDTQYF. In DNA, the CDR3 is TGCAGTGCTAGAGATTCGACCCGGGCCGGGGATACGCAGTATTTT.

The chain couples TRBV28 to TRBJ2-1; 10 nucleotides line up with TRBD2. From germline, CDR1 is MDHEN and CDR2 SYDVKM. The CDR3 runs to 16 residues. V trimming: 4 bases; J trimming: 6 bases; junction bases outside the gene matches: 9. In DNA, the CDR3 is TGTGCCAGCAGTTCCCAAAGCGGGAGGGGCGGCAATGAGCAGTTCTTC. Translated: CASSSQSGRGGNEQFF.

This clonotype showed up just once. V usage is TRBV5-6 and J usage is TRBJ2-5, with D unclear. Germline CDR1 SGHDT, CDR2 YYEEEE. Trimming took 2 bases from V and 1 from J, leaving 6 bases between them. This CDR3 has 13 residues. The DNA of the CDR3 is TGTGCCAGCAGCTTTGACTCCCAAGAGACCCAGTACTTC. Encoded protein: CASSFDSQETQYF.

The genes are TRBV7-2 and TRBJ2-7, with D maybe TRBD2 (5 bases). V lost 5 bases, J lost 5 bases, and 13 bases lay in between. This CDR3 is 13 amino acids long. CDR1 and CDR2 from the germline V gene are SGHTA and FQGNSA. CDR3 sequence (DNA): TGTGCCAGCAGCCGAGACGGGGTCAACGAGCAGTACTTC. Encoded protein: CASSRDGVNEQYF.

As DNA, the CDR3 is TGCAGCGTTAGCGGGACAGGGGGGGAGACCCAGTACTTC. Amino acids: CSVSGTGGETQYF. The J gene is TRBJ2-5, the V gene TRBV29-1; the match to TRBD1 covers 11 bases. There are 13 residues in the CDR3. Germline V gene lookup returns CDR1 SQVTM and CDR2 ANQGSEA. J was trimmed by 5 bases and V by 5 bases; bases with no gene match: 4.

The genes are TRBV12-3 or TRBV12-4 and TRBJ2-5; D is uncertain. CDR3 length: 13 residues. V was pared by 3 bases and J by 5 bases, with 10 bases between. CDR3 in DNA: TGTGCCAGCAGTTTGGTAGCCGGGGAGACCCAGTACTTC. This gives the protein CASSLVAGETQYF.